One and the same sample provided the 3 T cell receptor beta chains below, sequenced in a study of blood T cell repertoires in COVID-19. The data were produced by immunoSEQ multiplex PCR, yet TCRdb's version contains in-frame clones alone and is incomplete. The data show about 80,000 clones, 88% seen once. The specimen sequenced was peripheral blood. The receptors shown here come from a woman aged 80 or over with acute or convalescent COVID-19.

The V and J genes are TRBV5-1 and TRBJ2-2, with D perhaps matching TRBD1 (6 bases). Germline lookup yields CDR1 SGHRS and CDR2 YFSETQ. This CDR3 comprises 16 residues. V lost 1 base and J 0 bases, leaving 10 bases between the germline ends. This CDR3 is CASSLQGHANTGELFF. CDR3 DNA: TGCGCCAGCAGCTTGCAGGGACATGCGAACACCGGGGAGCTGTTTTTT.

The chain has TRBV6-5 and TRBJ1-2, with D uncertain. This CDR3 is built from 15 residues. The germline CDR1 and CDR2 sequences are MNHEY and SVGAGI. Deletions cut 5 bases from V and 3 bases from J, with 16 bases between. The CDR3 DNA is TGTGCCAGCAGTATCATCACGGGAGAAGACTATGGCTACACCTTC. Translation gives CASSIITGEDYGYTF.

This chain connects TRBV7-2 to TRBJ1-2; no firm D call. Deletions cut 0 bases from V and 8 bases from J, with 10 bases between. Germline lookup yields CDR1 SGHTA and CDR2 FQGNSA. The CDR3 spans 13 residues. This CDR3 reads CASSLARGLGYTF. The CDR3 nucleotides read TGTGCCAGCAGCTTAGCGCGCGGACTGGGCTACACCTTC.